The sequence of this T cell receptor beta chain was determined in a study of T cell repertoires in cytomegalovirus infection. TCRdb reprocessed the reads with MiXCR, giving one entry per CDR3 protein. The sample holds about 130,000 distinct CDR3 sequences, roughly a quarter seen once. From germline, CDR1 is SEHNR and CDR2 FQNEAQ (reference sequence). V was pared by 7 bases and J by 5 bases, with 11 bases between. The CDR3 sequence is 12 residues long. Of note for this clonotype: The antigen remains unidentified.

This sequence joins TRBV7-9 and TRBJ2-5; D is unresolved. Sample: PBMCs, sequenced either directly or after in vitro stimulation (not recorded which). This clonotype was obtained from a human donor in good health (CMV status not recorded). Some clones in this sample may be carry-over from other donors' samples. CDR3 protein: CASTIIGETQYF. Written as DNA, the CDR3 is TGTGCCAGCACTATAATCGGGGAGACCCAGTACTTC.